This T cell receptor (beta chain) stems from a study of control samples from healthy donors and cancer patients. Only in-frame clones appear in the TCRdb table, and some are missing; sequencing was by immunoSEQ multiplex PCR. The repertoire holds approximately 50,000 clones, 85% to 95% seen once, with 2.4% in the top ten. Trimming took off 4 bases at V and 1 base at J, with 15 bases between the two ends. This CDR3 spans 16 amino acids. Germline-derived CDR1 and CDR2 are SGDLS and YYNGEE. The receptor's source is a young man in good health. The chain uses TRBV9 and TRBJ1-5; no firm D call. Sequencing input: blood. CDR3 DNA sequence: TGTGCCAGCAGCCCCAGGTCCTATAAGAGCAATCAGCCCCAGCATTTT. Protein: CASSPRSYKSNQPQHF.